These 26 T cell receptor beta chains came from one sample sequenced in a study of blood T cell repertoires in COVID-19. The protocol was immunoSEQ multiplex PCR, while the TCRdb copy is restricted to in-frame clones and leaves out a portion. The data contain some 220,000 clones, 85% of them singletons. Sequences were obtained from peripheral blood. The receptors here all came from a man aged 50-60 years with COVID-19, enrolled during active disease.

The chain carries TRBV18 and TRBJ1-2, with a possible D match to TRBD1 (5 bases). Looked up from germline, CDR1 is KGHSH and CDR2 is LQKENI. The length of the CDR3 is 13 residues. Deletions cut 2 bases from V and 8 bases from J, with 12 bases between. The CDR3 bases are TGTGCCAGCTCACCAGACAGCCTCGTAGGCTACACCTTC. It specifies CASSPDSLVGYTF.

The CDR3 coding sequence is TGTGCCAGCAGCTTTTTCAGAGGATCCACAGATACGCAGTATTTT. Translating gives CASSFFRGSTDTQYF. The chain combines TRBV5-6 with TRBJ2-3; no definite D call. CDR1 and CDR2 (germline): SGHDT, YYEEEE. The CDR3 totals 15 residues. V gave up 2 bases and J gave up 2 bases, with 12 bases separating them.

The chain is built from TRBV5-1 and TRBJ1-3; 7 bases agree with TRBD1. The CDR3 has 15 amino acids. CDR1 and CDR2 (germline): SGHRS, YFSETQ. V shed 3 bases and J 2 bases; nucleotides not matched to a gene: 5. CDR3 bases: TGCGCCAGCAGCTCACAGGGGACCGCTGGAAACACCATATATTTT. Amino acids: CASSSQGTAGNTIYF.

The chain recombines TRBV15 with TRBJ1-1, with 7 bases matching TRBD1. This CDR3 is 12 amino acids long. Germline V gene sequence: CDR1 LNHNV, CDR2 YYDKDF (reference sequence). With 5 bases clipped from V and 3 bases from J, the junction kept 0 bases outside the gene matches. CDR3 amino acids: CATSGQDTEAFF. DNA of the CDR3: TGTGCCACCAGCGGACAGGACACTGAAGCTTTCTTT.

In DNA, the CDR3 is TGTGCCAGTAGTGTCGGACAGAACACTGAAGCTTTCTTT. Residues: CASSVGQNTEAFF. The chain couples TRBV19 to TRBJ1-1; tentative D call: TRBD1 (5 bases). The CDR3 extends over 13 amino acids. Between the trimmed V and J ends, which lost 5 bases and 1 base, there was a span of 8 bases. Germline loops: CDR1 LNHDA, CDR2 SQIVND (reference sequence).

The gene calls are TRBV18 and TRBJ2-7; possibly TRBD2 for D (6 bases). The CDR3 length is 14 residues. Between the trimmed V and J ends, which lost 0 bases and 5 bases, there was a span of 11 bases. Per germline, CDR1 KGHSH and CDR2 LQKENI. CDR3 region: CASSPPSGDHEQYF. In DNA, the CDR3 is TGTGCCAGCTCACCACCGTCGGGGGACCACGAGCAGTACTTC.

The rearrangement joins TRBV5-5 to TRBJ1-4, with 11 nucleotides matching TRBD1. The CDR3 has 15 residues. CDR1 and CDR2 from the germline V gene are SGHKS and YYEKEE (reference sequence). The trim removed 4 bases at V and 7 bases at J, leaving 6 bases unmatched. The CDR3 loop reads CASSAGQGDFEKLFF. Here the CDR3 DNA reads TGTGCCAGCAGCGCGGGACAGGGGGATTTTGAAAAACTGTTTTTT.

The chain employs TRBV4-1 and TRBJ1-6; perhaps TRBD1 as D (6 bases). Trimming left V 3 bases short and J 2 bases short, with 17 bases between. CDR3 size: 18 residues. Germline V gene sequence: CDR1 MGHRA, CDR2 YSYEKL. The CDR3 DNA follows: TGCGCCAGCAGCCACGGAGGCAAGAAGGGGGCCTATAATTCACCCCTCCACTTT. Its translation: CASSHGGKKGAYNSPLHF.

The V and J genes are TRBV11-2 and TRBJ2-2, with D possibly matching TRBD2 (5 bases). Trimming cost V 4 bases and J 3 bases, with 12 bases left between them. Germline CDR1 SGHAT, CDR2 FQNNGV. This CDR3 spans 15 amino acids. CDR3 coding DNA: TGTGCCAGCAGCTACGGGGTAGAGTACACCGGGGAGCTGTTTTTT. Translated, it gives CASSYGVEYTGELFF.

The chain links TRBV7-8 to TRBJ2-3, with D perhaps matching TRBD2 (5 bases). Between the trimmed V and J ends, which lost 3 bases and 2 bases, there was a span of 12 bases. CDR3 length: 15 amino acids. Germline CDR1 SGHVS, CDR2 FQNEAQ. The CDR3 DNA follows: TGTGCCAGCAGCTTTACAACCGGGGACACAGATACGCAGTATTTT. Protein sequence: CASSFTTGDTDTQYF.

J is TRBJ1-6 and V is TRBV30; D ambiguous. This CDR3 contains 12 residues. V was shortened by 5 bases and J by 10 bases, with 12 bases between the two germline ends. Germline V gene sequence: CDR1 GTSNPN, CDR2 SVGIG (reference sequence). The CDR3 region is CAWSRRVSPLHF. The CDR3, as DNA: TGTGCCTGGTCTCGCCGGGTCTCACCCCTCCACTTT.

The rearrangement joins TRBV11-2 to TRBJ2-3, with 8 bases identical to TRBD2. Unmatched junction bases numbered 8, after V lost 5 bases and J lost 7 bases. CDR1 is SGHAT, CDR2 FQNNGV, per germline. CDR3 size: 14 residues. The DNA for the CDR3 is TGTGCCAGCAGCGCTAGCGGGTGGACGAATACGCAGTATTTT. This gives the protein CASSASGWTNTQYF.

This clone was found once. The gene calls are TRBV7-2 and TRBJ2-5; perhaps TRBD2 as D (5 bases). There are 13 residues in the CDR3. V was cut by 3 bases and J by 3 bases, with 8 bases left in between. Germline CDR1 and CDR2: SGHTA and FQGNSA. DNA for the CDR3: TGTGCCAGCAGCTTTATGAGGGAAGAGACCCAGTACTTC. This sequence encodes CASSFMREETQYF.

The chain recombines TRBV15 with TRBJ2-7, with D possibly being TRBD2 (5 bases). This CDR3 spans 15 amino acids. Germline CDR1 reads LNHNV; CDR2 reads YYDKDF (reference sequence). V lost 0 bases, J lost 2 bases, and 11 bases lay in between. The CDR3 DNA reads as TGTGCCACCAGCAGAGAGGGGAAGGGAGCCTACGAGCAGTACTTC. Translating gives CATSREGKGAYEQYF.

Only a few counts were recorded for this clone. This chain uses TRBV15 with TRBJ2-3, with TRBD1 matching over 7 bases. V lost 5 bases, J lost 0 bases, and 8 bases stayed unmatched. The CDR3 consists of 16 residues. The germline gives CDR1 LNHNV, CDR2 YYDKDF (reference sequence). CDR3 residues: CATSPGTVLSTDTQYF. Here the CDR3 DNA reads TGTGCCACCAGCCCCGGGACAGTATTGAGCACAGATACGCAGTATTTT.

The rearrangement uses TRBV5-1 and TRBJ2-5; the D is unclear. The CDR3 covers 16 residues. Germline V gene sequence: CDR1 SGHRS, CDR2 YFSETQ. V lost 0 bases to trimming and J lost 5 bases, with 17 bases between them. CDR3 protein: CASSLDHWRTGETQYF. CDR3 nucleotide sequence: TGCGCCAGCAGCTTGGATCACTGGAGAACCGGGGAGACCCAGTACTTC.

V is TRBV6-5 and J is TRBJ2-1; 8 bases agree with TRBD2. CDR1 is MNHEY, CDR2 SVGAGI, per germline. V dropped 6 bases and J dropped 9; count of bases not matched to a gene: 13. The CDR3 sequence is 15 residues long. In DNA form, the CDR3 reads TGTGCCAGCAGCCGCGGACTAGCTACTAACGGTGAGCAGTTCTTC. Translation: CASSRGLATNGEQFF.

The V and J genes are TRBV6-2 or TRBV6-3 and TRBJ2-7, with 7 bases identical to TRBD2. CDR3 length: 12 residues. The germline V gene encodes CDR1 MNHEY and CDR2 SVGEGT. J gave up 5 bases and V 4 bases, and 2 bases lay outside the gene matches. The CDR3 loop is CASSSGGNEQYF. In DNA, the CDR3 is TGTGCCAGCAGTTCCGGGGGGAACGAGCAGTACTTC.

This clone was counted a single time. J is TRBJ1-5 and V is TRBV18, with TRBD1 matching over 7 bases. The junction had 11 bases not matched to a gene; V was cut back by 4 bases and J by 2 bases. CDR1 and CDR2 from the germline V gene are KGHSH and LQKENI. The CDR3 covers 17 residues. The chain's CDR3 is CASSLGTAWEGNQPQHF. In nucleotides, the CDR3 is TGTGCCAGCTCACTAGGGACAGCCTGGGAGGGCAATCAGCCCCAGCATTTT.

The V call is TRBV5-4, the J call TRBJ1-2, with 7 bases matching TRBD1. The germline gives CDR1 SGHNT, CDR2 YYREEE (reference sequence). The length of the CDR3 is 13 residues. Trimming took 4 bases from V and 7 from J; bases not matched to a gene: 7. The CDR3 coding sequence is TGTGCCAGCAGCGTACAGGGGTTGGGTGGCTACACCTTC. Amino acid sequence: CASSVQGLGGYTF. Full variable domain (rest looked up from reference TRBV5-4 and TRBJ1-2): ETGVTQSPTHLIKTRGQQVTLRCSSQSGHNTVSWYQQALGQGPQFIFQYYREEENGRGNFPPRFSGLQFPNYSSELNVNALELDDSALYLCASSVQGLGGYTFGSGTRLTVV.

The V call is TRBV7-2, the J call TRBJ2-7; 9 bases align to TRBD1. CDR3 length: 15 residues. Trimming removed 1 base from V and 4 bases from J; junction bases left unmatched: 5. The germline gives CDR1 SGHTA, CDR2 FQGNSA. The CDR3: CASSLVQGAWYEQYF. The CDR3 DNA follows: TGTGCCAGCAGCTTAGTACAGGGGGCTTGGTACGAGCAGTACTTC.

CDR3 protein: CASSDQLGAQETQYF. The CDR3 DNA follows: TGTGCCAGCAGTGACCAGCTGGGGGCCCAAGAGACCCAGTACTTC. The chain uses TRBV2 and TRBJ2-5; D may be TRBD1 (6 bases). V dropped 3 bases and J dropped 1 base, with 12 bases sitting between them. The CDR3 extends over 15 amino acids. In germline, CDR1 is SNHLY, CDR2 FYNNEI.

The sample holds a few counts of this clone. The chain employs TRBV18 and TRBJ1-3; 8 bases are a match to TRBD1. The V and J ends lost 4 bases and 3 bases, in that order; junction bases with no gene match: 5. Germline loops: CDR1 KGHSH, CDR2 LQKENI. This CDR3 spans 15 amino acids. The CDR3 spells CASSLGQAVGNTIYF. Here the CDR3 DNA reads TGTGCCAGCTCACTGGGACAGGCTGTTGGAAACACCATATATTTT.

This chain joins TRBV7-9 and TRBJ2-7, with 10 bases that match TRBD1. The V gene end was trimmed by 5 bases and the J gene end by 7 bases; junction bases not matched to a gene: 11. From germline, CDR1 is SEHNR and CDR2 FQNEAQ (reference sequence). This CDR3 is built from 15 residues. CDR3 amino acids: CASSAGQGGLGEQYF. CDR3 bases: TGTGCCAGCAGCGCCGGACAGGGGGGCCTGGGGGAGCAGTACTTC.

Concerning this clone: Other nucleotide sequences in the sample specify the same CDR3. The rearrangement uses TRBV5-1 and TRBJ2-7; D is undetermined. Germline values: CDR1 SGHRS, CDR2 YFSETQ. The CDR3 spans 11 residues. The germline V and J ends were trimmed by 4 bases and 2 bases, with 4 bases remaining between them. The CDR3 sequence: CASSSTYEQYF. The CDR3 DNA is TGCGCCAGCAGCAGCACCTACGAGCAGTACTTC.

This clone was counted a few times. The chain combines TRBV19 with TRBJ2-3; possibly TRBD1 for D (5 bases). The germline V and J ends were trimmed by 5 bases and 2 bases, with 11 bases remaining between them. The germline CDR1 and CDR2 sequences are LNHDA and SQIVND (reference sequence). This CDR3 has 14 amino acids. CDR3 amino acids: CASSGARITDTQYF. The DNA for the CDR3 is TGTGCCAGTAGTGGGGCGCGGATCACAGATACGCAGTATTTT.